This passage covers 20 T cell receptor beta chains from one sample sequenced in a study of OX40 agonist ivuxolimab in advanced cancers. The repertoire was sequenced with immunoSEQ multiplex PCR; TCRdb's copy has only in-frame clones and lacks some. The sample records 15,000 to 20,000 clones, 55% to 75% being singletons. The material was CD4+ or CD8+ T cells sorted from blood, obtained in a trial of the OX40 agonist ivuxolimab. The receptor source for this set is an adult with an advanced solid tumor such as melanoma, head and neck, liver or kidney cancer.

To note about this clone: Other DNA sequences of this sample code for an identical CDR3. This rearrangement joins TRBV15 to TRBJ2-7; 7 bases match TRBD1. CDR1 LNHNV and CDR2 YYDKDF come from the germline V gene (reference sequence). This CDR3 has 15 residues. Trimming removed 0 bases from V and 0 bases from J; junction bases left unmatched: 2. CDR3 nucleotide sequence: TGTGCCACCAGCAGAGAGAGGACAGGCTCCTACGAGCAGTACTTC. Protein product: CATSRERTGSYEQYF.

The J gene is TRBJ2-3, the V gene TRBV19; D gene unclear. CDR3 length equals 11 residues. CDR1 is LNHDA, CDR2 SQIVND, per germline (reference sequence). V was pared by 7 bases and J by 4 bases, with 6 bases between. The CDR3 coding sequence is TGTGCCAGTAAAGGATCAGATACGCAGTATTTT. Amino acids: CASKGSDTQYF.

This chain connects TRBV5-1 to TRBJ2-7, with 7 positions matching TRBD2. J was trimmed by 3 bases and V by 5 bases; bases with no gene match: 8. This CDR3 has 14 amino acids. Germline V gene sequence: CDR1 SGHRS, CDR2 YFSETQ. The CDR3 DNA reads as TGCGCCAGCAGGCAGTTCGGGGGGAGCTACGAGCAGTACTTC. This gives the protein CASRQFGGSYEQYF.

This clone has more than one count but fewer than ten. The rearrangement uses TRBV6-4 and TRBJ2-6; no clear D gene. This CDR3 is built from 15 residues. Trimming took off 0 bases at V and 0 bases at J, with 3 bases between the two ends. Germline CDR1 and CDR2: MRHNA and SNTAGT. In DNA, the CDR3 is TGTGCCAGCAGTGACTCGCGCTCTGGGGCCAACGTCCTGACTTTC. The encoded protein is CASSDSRSGANVLTF.

The chain combines TRBV5-6 with TRBJ2-1, with a tentative D call TRBD2 (6 bases). The V end lost 5 bases, the J end lost 5 bases, and 11 bases lay between the germline ends. The CDR3 consists of 13 residues. From germline, CDR1 is SGHDT and CDR2 YYEEEE. This CDR3 reads CASRDGGNNEQFF. The CDR3, as DNA: TGTGCCAGCAGAGATGGGGGGAACAATGAGCAGTTCTTC. Combining the CDR3 with reference TRBV5-6 and TRBJ2-1 gives the whole variable domain DAGVTQSPTHLIKTRGQQVTLRCSPKSGHDTVSWYQQALGQGPQFIFQYYEEEERQRGNFPDRFSGHQFPNYSSELNVNALLLGDSALYLCASRDGGNNEQFFGPGTRLTVL.

The chain has TRBV29-1 and TRBJ2-1; 10 nucleotides line up with TRBD2. Trimming cost V 6 bases and J 9 bases; bases outside gene matches: 2. The CDR3 is 11 amino acids. Germline values: CDR1 SQVTM, CDR2 ANQGSEA. The CDR3 DNA is TGCAGCGTCCGGACTAGCGGTGAGCAGTTCTTC. This codes for CSVRTSGEQFF.

V and J are TRBV9 and TRBJ2-2; 8 bases are shared with TRBD2. The CDR3 covers 17 residues. Looked up from germline, CDR1 is SGDLS and CDR2 is YYNGEE. V trimming: 3 bases; J trimming: 2 bases; junction bases outside the gene matches: 9. CDR3 in amino acids: CASSDPRGGANTGELFF. The CDR3 DNA is TGTGCCAGCAGCGACCCCCGGGGGGGGGCAAACACCGGGGAGCTGTTTTTT. The whole variable domain, remainder taken from reference TRBV9 and TRBJ2-2, is DSGVTQTPKHLITATGQRVTLRCSPRSGDLSVYWYQQSLDQGLQFLIQYYNGEERAKGNILERFSAQQFPDLHSELNLSSLELGDSALYFCASSDPRGGANTGELFFGEGSRLTVL.

The V and J genes are TRBV5-6 and TRBJ2-2, with D tentatively TRBD2 (7 bases). CDR3 length equals 17 residues. Germline CDR1 SGHDT, CDR2 YYEEEE. Trimming left V 4 bases short and J 2 bases short, with 18 bases between. The CDR3, as DNA: TGTGCCAGCAGCCCATGGGCGGGGGCCCCTAACACCGGGGAGCTGTTTTTT. This codes for CASSPWAGAPNTGELFF.

The chain employs TRBV5-5 and TRBJ2-4; D call uncertain. The CDR3 is made up of 14 amino acids. Germline V gives CDR1 SGHKS, CDR2 YYEKEE (reference sequence). Trimming left V 6 bases short and J 2 bases short, with 12 bases between. The CDR3 is CASNSEKSKNIQYF. Here the CDR3 DNA reads TGTGCCAGCAACTCAGAGAAATCCAAAAACATTCAGTACTTC.

The rearrangement uses TRBV13 and TRBJ2-5, with TRBD1 as a possible D gene (5 bases). The CDR3 has 14 residues. Trimming took off 4 bases at V and 1 base at J, with 10 bases between the two ends. Germline V gene data show CDR1 as PRHDT and CDR2 as FYEKMQ (reference sequence). CDR3 residues: CASSSFDSQETQYF. The CDR3 DNA is TGTGCCAGCAGCTCCTTTGACAGCCAAGAGACCCAGTACTTC.

This chain joins TRBV6-5 and TRBJ2-1; 10 nucleotides align to TRBD1. The junction had 3 bases not matched to a gene; V was cut back by 2 bases and J by 5 bases. From germline, CDR1 is MNHEY and CDR2 SVGAGI. There are 15 residues in the CDR3. The CDR3 region has the DNA TGTGCCAGCAGTTACGGACAGGGGGAGGACAATGAGCAGTTCTTC. Encoded protein: CASSYGQGEDNEQFF.

This clone has only one observation. The J gene is TRBJ1-5, the V gene TRBV5-8; D ambiguous. The CDR3 extends over 13 amino acids. Trimming removed 3 bases at V and 4 bases at J, with 8 bases between. Germline V gene lookup returns CDR1 SGHTS and CDR2 YDEGEE. CDR3 in amino acids: CASSWQYNQPQHF. The CDR3 DNA follows: TGTGCCAGCAGCTGGCAGTATAATCAGCCCCAGCATTTT.

A note on this clone: A much bigger clone sits one base away, suggesting this may be a read error. The same CDR3 is also encoded by other DNA sequences in this sample. The V call is TRBV7-9, the J call TRBJ2-3; D is ambiguous. The CDR3 runs 15 residues. CDR1 and CDR2 (germline): SEHNR, FQNEAQ (reference sequence). The V and J ends lost 10 bases and 3 bases respectively, with 20 bases between them. The CDR3, as DNA: TGTGCCACTCAGCTTGGTATAGAGCGTACAGATACGCAGTATTTT. Translation gives CATQLGIERTDTQYF.

The genes are TRBV11-1 and TRBJ1-2, with D possibly matching TRBD1 (5 bases). CDR1 and CDR2 from the germline V gene are SGHAT and FQDESV (reference sequence). This CDR3 is 11 amino acids long. Deletions cut 1 base from V and 10 bases from J, with 7 bases between. The CDR3, as DNA: TGTGCCAGCAGCTTAGGGGGGTACTACACCTTC. It translates to CASSLGGYYTF. The whole variable domain, filled in from reference TRBV11-1 and TRBJ1-2, reads EAEVAQSPRYKITEKSQAVAFWCDPISGHATLYWYRQILGQGPELLVQFQDESVVDDSQLPKDRFSAERLKGVDSTLKIQPAELGDSAMYLCASSLGGYYTFGSGTRLTVV.

The chain combines TRBV9 with TRBJ2-5; tentatively, D is TRBD2 (6 bases). The better agreement between TRBJ2-7 and the DNA end casts doubt on the J call. Germline V CDR1 and CDR2: SGDLS, YYNGEE. This CDR3 is built from 14 residues. CDR3 coding DNA: TGTGCCAGCGGCCCGACATGGGAGGCCTACGAGCAGTACTTC. Residues: CASGPTWEAYEQYF.

This chain joins TRBV28 and TRBJ2-7, with TRBD1 matching over 7 bases. Per the germline V gene, CDR1 is MDHEN and CDR2 is SYDVKM. Trimming at V came to 4 bases and at J to 1 base, leaving 10 bases not matched to a gene. The CDR3 extends over 16 amino acids. The CDR3 here is CASSYNRGDGSYEQYF. CDR3 coding DNA: TGTGCCAGCAGTTACAACAGGGGAGATGGGTCCTACGAGCAGTACTTC. Variable domain in full (rest from reference TRBV28 and TRBJ2-7): DVKVTQSSRYLVKRTGEKVFLECVQDMDHENMFWYRQDPGLGLRLIYFSYDVKMKEKGDIPEGYSVSREKKERFSLILESASTNQTSMYLCASSYNRGDGSYEQYFGPGTRLTVT.

The genes are TRBV7-9 and TRBJ2-7, with D tentatively TRBD2 (8 bases). In germline, CDR1 is SEHNR, CDR2 FQNEAQ (reference sequence). Deletions cut 5 bases from V and 1 base from J, with 15 bases between. This CDR3 region has 15 residues. The chain's CDR3 is CASSPREGASYEQYF. In DNA form, the CDR3 reads TGTGCCAGCAGCCCCCGGGAGGGGGCTTCCTACGAGCAGTACTTC.

This rearrangement joins TRBV7-3 to TRBJ2-3; 14 bases map to TRBD2. Germline-derived CDR1 and CDR2 are SGHTA and FQGTGA. J lost 2 bases, V lost 5 bases, and 9 bases had no gene match. The CDR3 has 18 amino acids. CDR3 DNA: TGTGCCAGCAGCCCCACCGGGACTAGCGGGGGCCTCACAGATACGCAGTATTTT. Amino acid sequence: CASSPTGTSGGLTDTQYF. Based on the CDR3 plus reference TRBV7-3 and TRBJ2-3, the full variable domain is GAGVSQTPSNKVTEKGKYVELRCDPISGHTALYWYRQSLGQGPEFLIYFQGTGAADDSGLPNDRFFAVRPEGSVSTLKIQRTERGDSAVYLCASSPTGTSGGLTDTQYFGPGTRLTVL.

The V gene is TRBV2, the J gene TRBJ1-2, with D unclear. In germline, CDR1 is SNHLY, CDR2 FYNNEI. The V end lost 6 bases, the J end lost 6 bases, and 17 bases lay between the germline ends. The CDR3 length is 14 residues. The DNA of the CDR3 is TGTGCCAGCAGCCCAAAGACACTAGAGGATGGCTACACCTTC. Protein: CASSPKTLEDGYTF.

The chain joins TRBV7-6 to TRBJ2-1; possible D gene TRBD2, 6 bases. V lost 1 base to trimming and J lost 8 bases, with 18 bases between them. The CDR3 extends over 16 amino acids. CDR1 and CDR2 from the germline V gene are SGHVS and FNYEAQ. CDR3 in amino acids: CASSLVGTQTWDEQFF. CDR3 in DNA: TGTGCCAGCAGCTTAGTCGGGACTCAAACGTGGGATGAGCAGTTCTTC.